The rows below give T cell receptor beta chains drawn from one sample of a study of blood T cell repertoires in COVID-19. Some clones are missing from TCRdb's copy, which holds only in-frame ones; the method was immunoSEQ multiplex PCR. Counted here are approximately 90,000 clones, 85% occurring once; the ten biggest clones make up 3.8%. The sample taken for sequencing was peripheral blood. These receptors were collected from a man aged 55-75 years with acute or convalescent COVID-19. Each CDR3 is given with its conserved first and last residue. The order of the fields is J gene, V gene, clone size, D gene, CDR3 DNA, CDR3 protein. The D gene is left open where the match is weak. Only some rows state a clone size, as once, few, many or a class for expanded clones.

TRBJ2-5 TRBV24-1 . TRBD1 TGTGCCACCAGTGAGGGGACAGGGGGCGTATTCGAGACCCAGTACTTC CATSEGTGGVFETQYF
TRBJ2-6 TRBV6-2/TRBV6-3 . . TGTGCCAGCAGTCACAGGGAGAACCCTGGGGCCAACGTCCTGACTTTC CASSHRENPGANVLTF
TRBJ2-1 TRBV10-3 few . TGTGCCATCAGTGAGTCGAACACGTACAATGAGCAGTTCTTC CAISESNTYNEQFF
TRBJ2-1 TRBV5-1 . TRBD1 TGCGCCAGCAGCAGAATAGGGGGCCATGAGCAGTTCTTC CASSRIGGHEQFF
TRBJ2-3 TRBV5-1 . . TGCGCCAGCAGCTCACAGGGTGAAGATACGCAGTATTTT CASSSQGEDTQYF
TRBJ2-7 TRBV14 . . TGTGCCAGCAGCCGAGGGATATCTCTCTACGAGCAGTACTTC CASSRGISLYEQYF
TRBJ1-6 TRBV27 . TRBD1 TGTGCCAGCAGTTTTCGGACAGGGAATTCACCCCTCCACTTT CASSFRTGNSPLHF
TRBJ1-4 TRBV19 . . TGTGCCAGTAGCACTCTTTTTTCGGGCGCGGGTAATGAAAAACTGTTTTTT CASSTLFSGAGNEKLFF
TRBJ2-1 TRBV7-8 . . TGTGCCAGCAGCTTAGCGCTCAGGGATGAGCAGTTCTTC CASSLALRDEQFF
TRBJ2-3 TRBV6-2/TRBV6-3 . TRBD2 TGTGCCAGCAGTGCCCGACTAGCGGGGCATACAGATACGCAGTATTTT CASSARLAGHTDTQYF
TRBJ1-4 TRBV30 . TRBD1 TGTGCCTGGAGTGTAAGCATAGGGGGCGGTGAAAAACTGTTTTTT CAWSVSIGGGEKLFF
TRBJ2-7 TRBV2 few . TGTGCCAGCAACACGGACGGGGGCTCCTACGAGCAGTACTTC CASNTDGGSYEQYF
TRBJ1-1 TRBV13 . . TGTGCCAGCAGCTTTCGCTCCGGTGGCACTGAAGCTTTCTTT CASSFRSGGTEAFF
TRBJ2-1 TRBV10-1 . TRBD2 TGCGCCAGCAGTACACCCGGACTAGCGGGAGCGAATGAGCAGTTCTTC CASSTPGLAGANEQFF
TRBJ2-7 TRBV30 few TRBD2 TGTGCCTGGAGTGGAGGACTAGCGGGAGACCCCTTCTTC CAWSGGLAGDPFF
TRBJ1-4 TRBV25-1 . TRBD1 TGTGCCAGCAGCCCTGACAGGGGGCGAAATCAAAAACTGTTTTTT CASSPDRGRNQKLFF
TRBJ2-5 TRBV10-2 . TRBD2 TGCGCCAGCCGACTAGGGGCGGGGGGGGAGACCCAGTACTTC CASRLGAGGETQYF
TRBJ1-6 TRBV14 . . TGTGCCAGCAGCCAAGCTTTAGGGGGATCACCCCTCCACTTT CASSQALGGSPLHF
TRBJ2-2 TRBV2 once TRBD1 TGTGCCAGCAGCGGGACAGGGACCACCGGGGAGCTGTTTTTT CASSGTGTTGELFF
TRBJ2-5 TRBV29-1 . . TGCAGCGTAGCAGACAGGCCGTCGGGGACCCAGTACTTC CSVADRPSGTQYF
TRBJ2-2 TRBV4-2 . . TGTGCCAGCAGCCAAGCAGGAACCGGGGAGCTGTTTTTT CASSQAGTGELFF
TRBJ1-2 TRBV6-2/TRBV6-3 . . TGTGCCAGCAGTTACTTGCGGTTGCAGGGTGGCTACACCTTC CASSYLRLQGGYTF
TRBJ2-2 TRBV3-1/TRBV3-2 . . TGTGCCAGCAGCCAGTCACGTACCAGAAGGGAGCTGTTTTTT CASSQSRTRRELFF
TRBJ2-2 TRBV25-1 . TRBD1 TGTGCCAGCAGTGCGAGGGGGCGCGTAGTGACCGGGGAGCTGTTTTTT CASSARGRVVTGELFF
TRBJ2-5 TRBV5-4 . . TGTGCCAGCAGCTTGGACAGGGAGGAGACCCAGTACTTC CASSLDREETQYF
TRBJ1-4 TRBV6-2/TRBV6-3 . . TGTGCCAGCAGTTACGTGACAGGCCCTAATGAAAAACTGTTTTTT CASSYVTGPNEKLFF
TRBJ1-2 TRBV6-5 . TRBD1 TGTGCCAGCAGGGCCTGGGACAGCTATGGCTACACCTTC CASRAWDSYGYTF
TRBJ2-5 TRBV19 . TRBD2 TGTGCCAGTAGTGCGGCTAGCGGGGGCCAAGAGACCCAGTACTTC CASSAASGGQETQYF
TRBJ2-1 TRBV5-1 . . TGCGCCAGCAGCTTACAGCCAAGCTCCTACAATGAGCAGTTCTTC CASSLQPSSYNEQFF
TRBJ1-2 TRBV19 . . TGTGCCAGTAGTCCTGGAGACAGGTTCAACGGCTACACCTTC CASSPGDRFNGYTF
TRBJ2-1 TRBV11-2 . TRBD2 TGTGCCAGCAGCTTAGGGGGACTAGCTGGCTACAATGAGCAGTTCTTC CASSLGGLAGYNEQFF
TRBJ2-2 TRBV15 few . TGTGCCACCAGCAGAGGGGGCTACACCGGGGAGCTGTTTTTT CATSRGGYTGELFF
TRBJ2-7 TRBV15 . . TGTGCCACCAGCAGAGCTGTAGAGGTCTACGAGCAGTACTTC CATSRAVEVYEQYF
TRBJ1-2 TRBV6-5 once TRBD1 TGTGCCAGCGTCCGACAGGGGGCAGGTGACTATGGCTACACCTTC CASVRQGAGDYGYTF
TRBJ2-5 TRBV6-5 . . TGTGCCAGCATGGGGGCCGCCCGAGAGACCCAGTACTTC CASMGAARETQYF
TRBJ2-7 TRBV3-1/TRBV3-2 . . TGTGCCAGCAGCCAAGGTAGCGGATTCACCCCCGTACGTGAGCAGTACTTC CASSQGSGFTPVREQYF
TRBJ2-5 TRBV5-4 . TRBD2 TGTGCCAGCAGCTCTGGACTAGCGGGGGTGGAGACCCAGTACTTC CASSSGLAGVETQYF
TRBJ2-4 TRBV5-1 . TRBD1 TGCGCCAGCAGCCCAACCGCGACAGGGGGCCACATTCAGTACTTC CASSPTATGGHIQYF
TRBJ2-7 TRBV12-3/TRBV12-4 . . TGTGCCAGCAGTTTACACAGGCCCCGCGGGCAGTACTTC CASSLHRPRGQYF
TRBJ1-4 TRBV28 once TRBD1 TGTGCCAGCAGCCCGACAGGGAGAGGAGCTAATGAAAAACTGTTTTTT CASSPTGRGANEKLFF
TRBJ1-2 TRBV2 . . TGTGCCAGCAAGTTCGCAGAATCTTATGGCTACACCTTC CASKFAESYGYTF
TRBJ1-1 TRBV12-5 . . TGTGCTAGTGGTCCTAACGTTTTCGAGGCTTTCTTT CASGPNVFEAFF
TRBJ1-4 TRBV6-5 . . TGTGCCAGCCCAACAATGCCGTATGAAAAACTGTTTTTT CASPTMPYEKLFF
TRBJ2-5 TRBV3-1/TRBV3-2 . TRBD2 TGTGCCAGCAGCAGGGCGGGGGGCCGTCAAGAGACCCAGTACTTC CASSRAGGRQETQYF
TRBJ2-6 TRBV6-6 . TRBD1 TGTGCCAGCAGTCACGGACAGGGGCAAATGAAATTCTCAGGGGCCAACGTCCTGACTTTC CASSHGQGQMKFSGANVLTF
TRBJ1-1 TRBV5-1 once . TGCGCCAGCAGCTGGCCTGGCGGCTACATGAACACTGAAGCTTTCTTT CASSWPGGYMNTEAFF
TRBJ1-5 TRBV2 . . TGTGCCAGTGGAGAGTTTAGAAATAGCAATCAGCCCCAGCATTTT CASGEFRNSNQPQHF
TRBJ1-1 TRBV5-8 . TRBD1 TGTGCCAGCAGCCCCGCGACAGGGACCATGAACACTGAAGCTTTCTTT CASSPATGTMNTEAFF
TRBJ2-7 TRBV6-4 . TRBD2 TGTGCCAGCAGTGACCCCCCTAGCGGACCCTTAAACGAGCAGTACTTC CASSDPPSGPLNEQYF
TRBJ2-7 TRBV29-1 . TRBD2 TGCAGCGTTGCTAGCGGGAGACCCTACGAGCAGTACTTC CSVASGRPYEQYF
TRBJ2-5 TRBV19 . TRBD2 TGTGCCAGTAGTATTAGTAGCGGGAGAGGAGAGACCCAGTACTTC CASSISSGRGETQYF
TRBJ2-1 TRBV10-2 few TRBD2 TGCGCCAGCAACGAGCGGGAGGGCCGTTTGAAAAATGAGCAGTTCTTC CASNEREGRLKNEQFF